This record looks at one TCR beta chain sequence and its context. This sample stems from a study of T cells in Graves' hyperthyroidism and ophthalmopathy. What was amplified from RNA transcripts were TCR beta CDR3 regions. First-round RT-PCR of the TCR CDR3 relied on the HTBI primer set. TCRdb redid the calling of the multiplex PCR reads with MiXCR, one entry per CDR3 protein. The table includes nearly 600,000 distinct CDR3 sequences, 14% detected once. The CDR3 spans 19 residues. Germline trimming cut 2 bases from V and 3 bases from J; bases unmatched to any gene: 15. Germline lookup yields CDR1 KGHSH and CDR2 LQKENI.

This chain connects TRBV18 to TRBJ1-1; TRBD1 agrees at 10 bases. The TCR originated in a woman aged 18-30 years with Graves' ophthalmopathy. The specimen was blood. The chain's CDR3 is CASSPVGTGVIEWHTEAFF. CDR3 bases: TGTGCCAGCTCACCAGTAGGGACAGGGGTAATAGAGTGGCACACTGAAGCTTTCTTT. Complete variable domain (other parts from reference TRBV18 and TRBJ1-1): NAGVMQNPRHLVRRRGQEARLRCSPMKGHSHVYWYRQLPEEGLKFMVYLQKENIIDESGMPKERFSAEFPKEGPSILRIQQVVRGDSAAYFCASSPVGTGVIEWHTEAFFGQGTRLTVV.